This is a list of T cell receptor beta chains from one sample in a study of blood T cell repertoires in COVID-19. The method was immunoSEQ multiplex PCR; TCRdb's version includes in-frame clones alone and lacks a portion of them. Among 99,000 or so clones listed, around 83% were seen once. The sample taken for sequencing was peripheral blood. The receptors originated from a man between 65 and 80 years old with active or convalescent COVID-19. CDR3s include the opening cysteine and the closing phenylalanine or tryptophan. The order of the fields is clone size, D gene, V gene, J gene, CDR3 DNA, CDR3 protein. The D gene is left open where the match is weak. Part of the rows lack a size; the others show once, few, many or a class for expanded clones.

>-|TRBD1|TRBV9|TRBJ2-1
TGTGCCAGCAGCCCCGACCAGGGGGCGGCTGAGCAGTTCTTC
CASSPDQGAAEQFF
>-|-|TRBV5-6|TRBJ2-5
TGTGCCAGCAGCTTGGGTAGAAAGCAAGAGACCCAGTACTTC
CASSLGRKQETQYF
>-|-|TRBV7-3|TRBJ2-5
TGTGCCAGCAGCACAACTACCCGGGGGACCCAGTACTTC
CASSTTTRGTQYF
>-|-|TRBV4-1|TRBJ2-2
TGCGCCAGCAGCCAAGATCGGACAGCGAACACCGGGGAGCTGTTTTTT
CASSQDRTANTGELFF
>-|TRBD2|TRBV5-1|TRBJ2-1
TGCGCCAGCAGCTCGACGGGGGGGCCGGGTGAGCAGTTCTTC
CASSSTGGPGEQFF
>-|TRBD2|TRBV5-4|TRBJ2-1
TGTGCCAGCAGCTTGGGAGGAGCGGGGGGTTCCTACAATGAGCAGTTCTTC
CASSLGGAGGSYNEQFF
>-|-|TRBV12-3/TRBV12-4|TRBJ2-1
TGTGCCAGCAGTTTCGGTTACAATGAGCAGTTCTTC
CASSFGYNEQFF
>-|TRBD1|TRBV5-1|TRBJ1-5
TGCGCCAGCAGTCCTACAGGGGCCCAGCCCCAGCATTTT
CASSPTGAQPQHF
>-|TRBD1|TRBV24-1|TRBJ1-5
TGTGCCACCACCTCGACAGGGATTAGCAATCAGCCCCAGCATTTT
CATTSTGISNQPQHF
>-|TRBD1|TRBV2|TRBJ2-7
TGTGCCAGCAGGAGGACAGGGAGCTCCTACGAGCAGTACTTC
CASRRTGSSYEQYF
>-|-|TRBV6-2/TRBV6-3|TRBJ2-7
TGTGCCAGCAGACCTCATACCCCTAGTGCCGAGCAGTACTTC
CASRPHTPSAEQYF
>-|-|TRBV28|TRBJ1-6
TGTGCCAGCAGCAAGACAGGAGGTAGGGGTTCACCCCTCCACTTT
CASSKTGGRGSPLHF
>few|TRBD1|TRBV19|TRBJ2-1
TGTGCCAGTAGCAAGGGACAGGGTCTCTACAATGAGCAGTTCTTC
CASSKGQGLYNEQFF
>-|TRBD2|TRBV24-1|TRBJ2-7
TGTGCCACCAGTGAACTGGCGGGGGAAACCTACGAGCAGTACTTC
CATSELAGETYEQYF
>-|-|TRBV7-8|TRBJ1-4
TGTGCCAGCAGCTTATCAGGCTCTGAAAAACTGTTTTTT
CASSLSGSEKLFF
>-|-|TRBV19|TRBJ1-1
TGTGCCAGTAGTATTGGACTGATGAACACTGAAGCTTTCTTT
CASSIGLMNTEAFF
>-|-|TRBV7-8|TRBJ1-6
TGTGCCAGCAGCTTAGAGATCCTGGCCTCACCCCTCCACTTT
CASSLEILASPLHF
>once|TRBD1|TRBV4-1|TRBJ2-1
TGCGCCAGCAGCCTTTTAGGGACAGGATACAATGAGCAGTTCTTC
CASSLLGTGYNEQFF
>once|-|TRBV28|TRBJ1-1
TGTGCCAGCAGTCGAGGGACAATCACTGAAGCTTTCTTT
CASSRGTITEAFF
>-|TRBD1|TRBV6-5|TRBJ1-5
TGTGCCAAACAGGGGATGGCAAATCAGCCCCAGCATTTT
CAKQGMANQPQHF
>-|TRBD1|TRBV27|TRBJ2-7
TGTGCCAGCAGTTTACGGGCAGGGGGAGAATACGAGCAGTACTTC
CASSLRAGGEYEQYF
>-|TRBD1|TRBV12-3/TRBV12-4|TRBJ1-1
TGTGCCAGCAGACGACAGGGGGCAGAAGCTTTCTTT
CASRRQGAEAFF
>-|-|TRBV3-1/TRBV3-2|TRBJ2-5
TGTGCCAGCAGCGGGAGGGGGGAGACCCAGTACTTC
CASSGRGETQYF
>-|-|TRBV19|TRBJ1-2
TGTGCCAGTAAAGAGCCGGGACTTCTTGGCGGCTATGGCTACACCTTC
CASKEPGLLGGYGYTF
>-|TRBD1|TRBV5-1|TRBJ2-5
TGCGCCAGCAGCCACGGGACAGGGGGCGAGGAGACCCAGTACTTC
CASSHGTGGEETQYF
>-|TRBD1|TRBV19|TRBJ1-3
TGTGCCAGTAGGGCGTGGGACAGCGGGAACACCATATATTTT
CASRAWDSGNTIYF
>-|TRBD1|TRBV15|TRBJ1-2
TGTGCCACCAGCAGTGACCGGGACAGGGGCGTCTATGGCTACACCTTC
CATSSDRDRGVYGYTF
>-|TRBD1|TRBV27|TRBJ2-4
TGTGCCAGCACAACAGGGGGTTCAGCCAAAAACATTCAGTACTTC
CASTTGGSAKNIQYF
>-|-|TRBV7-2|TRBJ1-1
TGTGCCAGCAGCACGTGGACAGTGAACACTGAAGCTTTCTTT
CASSTWTVNTEAFF
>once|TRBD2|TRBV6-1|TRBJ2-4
TGTGCCAGCAGTGTAGACTCTAGCGGGGGGGCCGTAGCCAAAAACATTCAGTACTTC
CASSVDSSGGAVAKNIQYF
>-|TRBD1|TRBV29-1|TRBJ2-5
TGCAGCGTTGATGGGACAGACTTAACCGGGACCCAGTACTTC
CSVDGTDLTGTQYF
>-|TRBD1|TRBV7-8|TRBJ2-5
TGTGCCAGCAGCGCCACAGGGGGAGGAGAGACCCAGTACTTC
CASSATGGGETQYF
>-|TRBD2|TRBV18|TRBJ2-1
TGTGCCAGCTCACCCCCTACTAGCGGGGGGGCAAATGAGCAGTTCTTC
CASSPPTSGGANEQFF
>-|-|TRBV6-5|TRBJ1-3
TGTGCCAGCAGTACCAGGGGTGGAAACACCATATATTTT
CASSTRGGNTIYF
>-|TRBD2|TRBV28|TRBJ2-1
TGTGCCAGCAGCCCCGGGGGGGCCTACAATGAGCAGTTCTTC
CASSPGGAYNEQFF
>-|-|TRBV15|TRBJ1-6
TGTGCCCCCGGGGGAAGCTCCTATAATTCACCCCTCCACTTT
CAPGGSSYNSPLHF
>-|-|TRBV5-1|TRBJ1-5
TGCGCCAGCAGCTTGGCAGGAGGGAGGGAGCCCCAGCATTTT
CASSLAGGREPQHF
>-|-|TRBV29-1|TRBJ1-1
TGCAGCACGCGGCGGGGTGGTGAGATGGCTTTCTTT
CSTRRGGEMAFF
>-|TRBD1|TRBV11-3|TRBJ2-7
TGTGCCAGCAGCTTGGGGATCGACAGGGCCCAACCCTACGAGCAGTACTTC
CASSLGIDRAQPYEQYF
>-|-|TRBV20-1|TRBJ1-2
TGCAGTGCTAGTGGCCGGGGTTGGGGCTATGGCTACACCTTC
CSASGRGWGYGYTF
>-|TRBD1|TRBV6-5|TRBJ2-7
TGTGCCAGTTCCGGGACAGATACCTACGAGCAGTACTTC
CASSGTDTYEQYF
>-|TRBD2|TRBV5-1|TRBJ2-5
TGCGCCAGCAGCCCTAGCGGGGGGCAAGAGACCCAGTACTTC
CASSPSGGQETQYF
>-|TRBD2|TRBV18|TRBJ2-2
TGTGCCAGCTCACCAGGACTAGTCTCCGGGGAGCTGTTTTTT
CASSPGLVSGELFF
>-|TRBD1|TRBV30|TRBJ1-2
TGTGCCTGGAGTGGGACAGGGTATGGCTACACCTTC
CAWSGTGYGYTF
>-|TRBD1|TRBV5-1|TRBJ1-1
TGCGCCAGCAGCGGCGGGACAGGGGCCAACACTGAAGCTTTCTTT
CASSGGTGANTEAFF
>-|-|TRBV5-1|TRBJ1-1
TGCGCCAGCAGCCTTGGGCGCTACACCATGAACACTGAAGCTTTCTTT
CASSLGRYTMNTEAFF
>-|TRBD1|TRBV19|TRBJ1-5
TGTGCCAGTAGGTGGGACAGGGCGACGACTAATCAGCCCCAGCATTTT
CASRWDRATTNQPQHF
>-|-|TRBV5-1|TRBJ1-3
TGCGCCAGCAGCTTCTGGACGGGGGGAAACACCATATATTTT
CASSFWTGGNTIYF
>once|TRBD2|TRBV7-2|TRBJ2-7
TGTGCCAGCAGCTTTGGGACTAGCGGGGCGTCCGACTCCTACGAGCAGTACTTC
CASSFGTSGASDSYEQYF
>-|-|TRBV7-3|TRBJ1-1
TGTGCCAGCAGCTTAAGACAGAACACTGAAGCTTTCTTT
CASSLRQNTEAFF
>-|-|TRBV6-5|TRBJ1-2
TGTGCCAGCAGTTACTCTCGTGACGGGGGTGGCTACACCTTC
CASSYSRDGGGYTF
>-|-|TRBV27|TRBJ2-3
TGTGCCAGCAGTTTTTCCCCCCAGGGTATTTGGCAGTATTTT
CASSFSPQGIWQYF
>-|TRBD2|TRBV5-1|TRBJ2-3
TGCGCCAGCAGCCCAGCGGGGGGCACAGATACGCAGTATTTT
CASSPAGGTDTQYF
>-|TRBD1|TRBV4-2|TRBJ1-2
TGTGCCAGCAGCCAAGATACCTCGGGACAGGGGGCGCGTGGCTACACCTTC
CASSQDTSGQGARGYTF
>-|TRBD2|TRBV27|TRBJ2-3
TGTGCCAGCAGTTCCCGTATAACTAGCGGGGGACTCACCCGCACAGATACGCAGTATTTT
CASSSRITSGGLTRTDTQYF